Presented here are 17 T cell receptor beta chains from one specimen sequenced in a study of cytomegalovirus exposure and HLA in healthy donors (dated by TCRdb to the late 2010s). Library method: the immunoSEQ multiplex PCR assay. For the multiplex PCR, a mixture combining 60 forward primers for TCR Vbeta segments and 13 reverse primers for TCR Jbeta segments was used. Imported from immuneACCESS, the table was reduced by TCRdb to in-frame sequences with V and J called. These copies leave out some clones; in studies compared against another copy, an unresolved V gene accounts for under half, and the cause of the remainder is not known. The table for this sample lists approximately 150,000 clones. The ten largest clones represent around 1.5% of the sample. Specimen: PBMCs. These receptors all come from a woman aged 50 to 65 in good health and CMV-seronegative.

The chain has TRBV4-1 and TRBJ2-2; the match to TRBD2 covers 8 bases. Trimming cost V 1 base and J 3 bases; bases outside gene matches: 4. CDR3 length: 16 amino acids. Germline assignment: CDR1 MGHRA and CDR2 YSYEKL. CDR3 region: CASSQGLAGHTGELFF. CDR3 nucleotide sequence: TGCGCCAGCAGCCAAGGTCTAGCGGGCCACACCGGGGAGCTGTTTTTT.

The V gene is TRBV6-1, the J gene TRBJ1-4; 10 nucleotides match TRBD1. V trimming: 6 bases; J trimming: 8 bases; junction bases outside the gene matches: 6. This CDR3 contains 14 residues. Germline assignment: CDR1 MNHNS and CDR2 SASEGT. This CDR3 is CASSLDRGREKLFF. CDR3 sequence (DNA): TGTGCCAGCAGCCTCGACAGGGGGCGAGAAAAACTGTTTTTT.

V and J are TRBV30 and TRBJ2-2; TRBD1 is a possible D gene (6 bases). The CDR3 consists of 15 residues. CDR1 is GTSNPN and CDR2 is SVGIG in the germline V gene (reference sequence). The V and J ends lost 3 bases and 0 bases respectively, with 11 bases between them. The CDR3 region is CAWRRGTTNTGELFF. CDR3 DNA: TGTGCCTGGAGGAGGGGGACAACGAACACCGGGGAGCTGTTTTTT.

The chain combines TRBV5-4 with TRBJ2-3; TRBD1 might be the D (5 bases). Trimming stripped 2 bases from V and 1 base from J, with 14 bases between. The CDR3 is 16 residues long. CDR1 and CDR2 (germline): SGHNT, YYREEE (reference sequence). CDR3 sequence reads: CASSFIGARGTDTQYF. The CDR3 nucleotides read TGTGCCAGCAGCTTTATTGGGGCACGTGGCACAGATACGCAGTATTTT.

This chain uses TRBV6-1 with TRBJ2-3; 9 nucleotides agree with TRBD2. Losses at the gene ends were 4 bases for V and 0 bases for J; bases not matched to a gene: 5. CDR3 size: 16 residues. Germline values: CDR1 MNHNS, CDR2 SASEGT. The CDR3 bases are TGTGCCAGCAGTGCTCGACTAGCGGCAAGCACAGATACGCAGTATTTT. Protein: CASSARLAASTDTQYF.

The J gene is TRBJ2-4, the V gene TRBV19, with TRBD1 identical over 10 bases. With 5 bases clipped from V and 1 base from J, the junction kept 5 bases outside the gene matches. CDR3 length equals 16 residues. In germline, CDR1 is LNHDA, CDR2 SQIVND (reference sequence). CDR3 DNA sequence: TGTGCCAGTAGTGTAAGACAGGGGGCGGCCAAAAACATTCAGTACTTC. Translated: CASSVRQGAAKNIQYF.

The chain has TRBV2 and TRBJ1-5, with D possibly matching TRBD1 (6 bases). Trimming took 4 bases from V and 7 from J, leaving 14 bases between them. This CDR3 has 14 amino acids. Germline V gene lookup returns CDR1 SNHLY and CDR2 FYNNEI. The CDR3 DNA is TGTGCCAGCAGTGGGAACAGGGACGAACAGCCCCAGCATTTT. This codes for CASSGNRDEQPQHF. Complete variable domain (other parts from reference TRBV2 and TRBJ1-5): EPEVTQTPSHQVTQMGQEVILRCVPISNHLYFYWYRQILGQKVEFLVSFYNNEISEKSEIFDDQFSVERPDGSNFTLKIRSTKLEDSAMYFCASSGNRDEQPQHFGDGTRLSIL.

The chain links TRBV15 to TRBJ2-3; D remains unclear. V shed 9 bases and J shed 4 bases, with 11 bases lying between them. The CDR3 length is 12 residues. Germline assignment: CDR1 LNHNV and CDR2 YYDKDF (reference sequence). The CDR3 sequence: CATGNSPDTQYF. Here the CDR3 DNA reads TGTGCCACGGGTAATAGCCCAGATACGCAGTATTTT. Using reference TRBV15 and TRBJ2-3 for the parts outside the CDR3, the full variable domain is DAMVIQNPRYQVTQFGKPVTLSCSQTLNHNVMYWYQQKSSQAPKLLFHYYDKDFNNEADTPDNFQSRRPNTSFCFLDIRSPGLGDTAMYLCATGNSPDTQYFGPGTRLTVL.

The chain employs TRBV5-4 and TRBJ1-2; D gene unclear. This CDR3 has 15 residues. The germline V gene has CDR1 SGHNT and CDR2 YYREEE (reference sequence). V lost 0 bases and J 5 bases, leaving 14 bases between the germline ends. The CDR3 region is CASSLVTRSPYGYTF. DNA of the CDR3: TGTGCCAGCAGCTTGGTAACACGTAGCCCTTATGGCTACACCTTC.

The V call is TRBV30, the J call TRBJ2-7; 7 bases are shared with TRBD1. The CDR3 extends over 14 amino acids. Germline V gene sequence: CDR1 GTSNPN, CDR2 SVGIG (reference sequence). The junction had 8 bases not matched to a gene; V was cut back by 5 bases and J by 1 base. Here the CDR3 DNA reads TGTGCCTGGGACGGGACAGAGACTTCCTACGAGCAGTACTTC. Translation: CAWDGTETSYEQYF.

The J gene is TRBJ1-5, the V gene TRBV6-5; 7 nucleotides agree with TRBD1. V was clipped by 5 bases and J by 4 bases; unmatched bases: 8. The germline V gene encodes CDR1 MNHEY and CDR2 SVGAGI. The CDR3 consists of 15 residues. The CDR3 DNA reads TGTGCCAGCAGTACCCGACAGGGCTGGAATCAGCCCCAGCATTTT. It translates to CASSTRQGWNQPQHF.

The chain is built from TRBV30 and TRBJ2-1, with a tentative D call TRBD1 (6 bases). V gave up 7 bases and J gave up 5 bases, with 18 bases separating them. In germline, CDR1 is GTSNPN, CDR2 SVGIG (reference sequence). The CDR3 covers 14 residues. CDR3 nucleotide sequence: TGTGCCTCTAGGACAGACAATTTCCACAATGAGCAGTTCTTC. This codes for CASRTDNFHNEQFF.

V gene TRBV9 combines with J gene TRBJ2-7; 7 bases are shared with TRBD1. Trimming took 4 bases from V and 5 from J; bases not matched to a gene: 12. Germline V gene lookup returns CDR1 SGDLS and CDR2 YYNGEE. This CDR3 has 15 amino acids. CDR3 DNA: TGTGCCAGCAGCCCCCGGACAGGAGGCCTCGACGAGCAGTACTTC. This gives the protein CASSPRTGGLDEQYF. Full variable domain (outside the CDR3, taken from reference TRBV9 and TRBJ2-7): DSGVTQTPKHLITATGQRVTLRCSPRSGDLSVYWYQQSLDQGLQFLIQYYNGEERAKGNILERFSAQQFPDLHSELNLSSLELGDSALYFCASSPRTGGLDEQYFGPGTRLTVT.

The V and J genes are TRBV7-9 and TRBJ2-7, with unresolved D. CDR3 length equals 12 residues. V lost 4 bases and J 2 bases, leaving 6 bases between the germline ends. Germline V gene sequence: CDR1 SEHNR, CDR2 FQNEAQ (reference sequence). The CDR3 nucleotides are TGTGCCAGCAGCTCAACTACCTACGAGCAGTACTTC. Its translation is CASSSTTYEQYF.

The chain couples TRBV27 to TRBJ2-7; TRBD1 might be the D (6 bases). This CDR3 is built from 14 residues. Germline CDR1 reads MNHEY; CDR2 reads SMNVEV (reference sequence). Trimming took off 5 bases at V and 0 bases at J, with 11 bases between the two ends. DNA of the CDR3: TGTGCCAGCAGTGTAGGACAGTACTCCTACGAGCAGTACTTC. It translates to CASSVGQYSYEQYF.

The rearrangement uses TRBV30 and TRBJ1-1; the match to TRBD1 covers 8 bases. The CDR3 extends over 16 amino acids. V dropped 2 bases and J dropped 5; count of bases not matched to a gene: 13. Germline CDR1 and CDR2: GTSNPN and SVGIG (reference sequence). CDR3 DNA: TGTGCCTGGAGTCAGGGAGGGACAGGATTAGGGACTGAAGCTTTCTTT. Protein sequence: CAWSQGGTGLGTEAFF. Drawing the rest from reference TRBV30 and TRBJ1-1, the complete variable domain is SQTIHQWPATLVQPVGSPLSLECTVEGTSNPNLYWYRQAAGRGLQLLFYSVGIGQISSEVPQNLSASRPQDRQFILSSKKLLLSDSGFYLCAWSQGGTGLGTEAFFGQGTRLTVV.

This rearrangement joins TRBV2 to TRBJ2-1; perhaps TRBD2 as D (6 bases). Germline lookup yields CDR1 SNHLY and CDR2 FYNNEI. The CDR3 loop spans 16 amino acids. Trimming removed 7 bases at V and 5 bases at J, with 21 bases between. In nucleotides, the CDR3 is TGTGCCAGCATCGAGAGGGCGGGGACCCGACACAATGAGCAGTTCTTC. Residues: CASIERAGTRHNEQFF.